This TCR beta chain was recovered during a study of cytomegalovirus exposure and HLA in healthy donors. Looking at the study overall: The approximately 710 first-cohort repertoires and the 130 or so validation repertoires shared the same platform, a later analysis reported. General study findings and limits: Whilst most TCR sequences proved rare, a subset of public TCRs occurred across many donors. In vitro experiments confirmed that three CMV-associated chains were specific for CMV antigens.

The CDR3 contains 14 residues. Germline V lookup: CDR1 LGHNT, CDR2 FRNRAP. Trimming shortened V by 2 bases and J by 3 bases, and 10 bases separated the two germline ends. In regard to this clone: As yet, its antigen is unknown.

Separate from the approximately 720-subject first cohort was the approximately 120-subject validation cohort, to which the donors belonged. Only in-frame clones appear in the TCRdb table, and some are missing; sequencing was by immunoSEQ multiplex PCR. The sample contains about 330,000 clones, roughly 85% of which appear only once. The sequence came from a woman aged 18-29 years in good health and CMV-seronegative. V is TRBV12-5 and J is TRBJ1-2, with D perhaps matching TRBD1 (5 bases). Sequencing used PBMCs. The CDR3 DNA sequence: TGTGCTAGTGGTTTGCCCACAGGTGACTATGGCTACACCTTC. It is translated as CASGLPTGDYGYTF.